Following are 30 T cell receptor beta chains from one sample sequenced in a study of cytomegalovirus exposure and HLA in healthy donors. The PCR ran on 60 Vbeta and 13 Jbeta primers. The table came from immunoSEQ multiplex PCR; TCRdb's copy has only in-frame clones and leaves some out. This sample has roughly 120,000 clones, with about 82% found just once. The sample consisted of PBMCs. The receptors were gathered from a man aged 45-65 years in good health and CMV-seronegative.

The chain has TRBV2 and TRBJ1-1; 9 positions match TRBD1. After removal of 5 bases from V and 6 bases from J, the junction contained 7 bases not matched to a gene. This CDR3 comprises 14 residues. Germline lookup yields CDR1 SNHLY and CDR2 FYNNEI. The CDR3, as DNA: TGTGCCAGCAGTACGAGGACAGGGGATGCTGAAGCTTTCTTT. Protein product: CASSTRTGDAEAFF.

The chain combines TRBV21-1 with TRBJ2-2; TRBD2 is the table's D call and was not checked against the DNA. TRBV21-1 is marked as a pseudogene. This CDR3 has 16 amino acids. The CDR3, as DNA: TGTGCCAGCAGCAAGGGGAGCATTCAGAACACCGGGGAGCTGTTTTTT. Residues: CASSKGSIQNTGELFF.

This rearrangement joins TRBV11-2 to TRBJ2-7, with D maybe TRBD2 (7 bases). With 3 bases removed from V and 3 bases from J, the gap between germline ends came to 12 bases. Germline V gene lookup returns CDR1 SGHAT and CDR2 FQNNGV. The CDR3 totals 14 residues. CDR3 region: CASSLGGGLYEQYF. The CDR3 region has the DNA TGTGCCAGCAGCTTGGGCGGGGGCCTCTACGAGCAGTACTTC.

The chain has TRBV6-6 and TRBJ1-4, with a tentative D call TRBD1 (5 bases). Trimming pared 5 bases from V and 0 bases from J, leaving 13 bases between. The length of the CDR3 is 16 residues. The germline CDR1 and CDR2 sequences are MNHNY and SVGAGI (reference sequence). The CDR3 DNA follows: TGTGCCAGCAGTCTACTACAGGTCGCAACTAATGAAAAACTGTTTTTT. Encoded protein: CASSLLQVATNEKLFF.

The chain's CDR3 is CASSLDREGEAFF. The CDR3 coding sequence is TGTGCCAGCAGCTTGGACAGGGAAGGTGAAGCTTTCTTT. The V call is TRBV5-4, the J call TRBJ1-1; weak D call: TRBD1 (6 bases). CDR1 SGHNT and CDR2 YYREEE come from the germline V gene (reference sequence). V was clipped by 0 bases and J by 7 bases, with 10 bases between them. CDR3 size: 13 residues.

This clone occurred once. This sequence joins TRBV7-9 and TRBJ1-5; 7 bases align to TRBD1. Per the germline V gene, CDR1 is SEHNR and CDR2 is FQNEAQ (reference sequence). CDR3 length equals 14 residues. With V trimmed by 10 bases and J by 7 bases, 13 bases remained unmatched. The DNA of the CDR3 is TGTGCCATATCGGGTCCGAGGGGGCGGCAGCCCCAGCATTTT. It yields the protein CAISGPRGRQPQHF.

The rearrangement links TRBV2 to TRBJ2-3; the match to TRBD1 covers 7 bases. The CDR3 spans 14 residues. Germline V lookup: CDR1 SNHLY, CDR2 FYNNEI. Trimming at V came to 5 bases and at J to 4 bases, leaving 6 bases not matched to a gene. The CDR3 here is CASSRQGNADTQYF. Written as DNA, the CDR3 is TGTGCCAGCAGTCGACAGGGTAATGCAGATACGCAGTATTTT.

The genes are TRBV7-9 and TRBJ2-2; D remains unclear. The germline V gene encodes CDR1 SEHNR and CDR2 FQNEAQ (reference sequence). Trimming shortened V by 2 bases and J by 3 bases, and 4 bases separated the two germline ends. The CDR3 is 13 residues long. CDR3 loop: CASSLSYTGELFF. DNA for the CDR3: TGTGCCAGCAGCTTATCATACACCGGGGAGCTGTTTTTT.

The chain couples TRBV7-2 to TRBJ1-4; D possibly corresponds to TRBD1 (5 bases). The germline gives CDR1 SGHTA, CDR2 FQGNSA. V was clipped by 1 base and J by 8 bases, with 17 bases between them. The CDR3 sequence is 16 residues long. CDR3: CASSLGVGRGGEKLFF. CDR3 sequence (DNA): TGTGCCAGCAGCTTAGGTGTGGGGAGGGGTGGGGAAAAACTGTTTTTT.

This clone was seen only a few times. This sequence joins TRBV2 and TRBJ2-5; 7 positions match TRBD1. Losses at the gene ends were 6 bases for V and 6 bases for J; bases not matched to a gene: 10. This CDR3 is 14 amino acids long. The germline CDR1 and CDR2 sequences are SNHLY and FYNNEI. The CDR3 reads CASSWDSGDQTQYF. The CDR3 DNA reads as TGTGCCAGCAGCTGGGACAGTGGGGATCAGACCCAGTACTTC.

This chain links TRBV4-1 with TRBJ2-3; TRBD2 agrees at 10 bases. V dropped 0 bases and J dropped 6; count of bases not matched to a gene: 12. Per germline, CDR1 MGHRA and CDR2 YSYEKL. The CDR3 length is 18 residues. The CDR3 loop is CASSQDSFGLAAGDTQYF. In nucleotides, the CDR3 is TGCGCCAGCAGCCAAGATTCATTCGGACTAGCGGCCGGGGATACGCAGTATTTT.

This clone has only a few counts. The genes are TRBV4-2 and TRBJ1-4; 7 nucleotides match TRBD1. V lost 8 bases to trimming and J lost 5 bases; unmatched junction nucleotides: 5. The CDR3 length is 13 residues. CDR1 and CDR2 from the germline V gene are LGHNA and YNFKEQ. The CDR3 loop reads CASSRDSNEKLFF. CDR3 DNA: TGTGCCAGCTCCCGGGACAGCAATGAAAAACTGTTTTTT.

V gene TRBV6-6 combines with J gene TRBJ2-7; no clear D gene. This CDR3 contains 11 residues. Per the germline V gene, CDR1 is MNHNY and CDR2 is SVGAGI (reference sequence). With 6 bases removed from V and 3 bases from J, the gap between germline ends came to 6 bases. CDR3 nucleotide sequence: TGTGCCAGCAGCAGACACTACGAGCAGTACTTC. Its protein is CASSRHYEQYF.

A word on this clone: A junction boundary mismatches the germline segment, possibly from a read error. The chain uses TRBV5-1 and TRBJ2-7; the D gene is possibly TRBD2 (6 bases). Germline V gene data show CDR1 as SGHRS and CDR2 as YFSETQ. The CDR3 is 14 amino acids. As DNA, the CDR3 is TGCGCCAGCAGCTTGGGCGGGGTAACTTACGAGCAGTGCTTC. It translates to CASSLGGVTYEQCF.

This clone was observed a handful of times. V gene TRBV7-2 combines with J gene TRBJ2-7; the D gene is possibly TRBD2 (6 bases). Germline V CDR1 and CDR2: SGHTA, FQGNSA. The CDR3 totals 15 residues. Trimming left V 1 base short and J 2 bases short, with 12 bases between. The CDR3 nucleotides read TGTGCCAGCAGCTTAGACTTCGGGGGTACCTACGAGCAGTACTTC. Its translation is CASSLDFGGTYEQYF.

The chain uses TRBV7-9 and TRBJ2-1; D is uncertain. The length of the CDR3 is 13 residues. Trimming cost V 5 bases and J 6 bases, with 11 bases left between them. CDR1 SEHNR and CDR2 FQNEAQ come from the germline V gene (reference sequence). The CDR3, as DNA: TGTGCCAGCAGCCTCAGCGTAGGCAATGAGCAGTTCTTC. Translating gives CASSLSVGNEQFF.

This clone was seen a few times. The chain uses TRBV5-4 and TRBJ2-1; no clear D. Trimming took off 4 bases at V and 6 bases at J, with 14 bases between the two ends. The germline V gene has CDR1 SGHNT and CDR2 YYREEE (reference sequence). The length of the CDR3 is 14 residues. CDR3: CASSPLELGNEQFF. The DNA of the CDR3 is TGTGCCAGCAGCCCCCTCGAGCTTGGCAATGAGCAGTTCTTC.

The chain combines TRBV4-2 with TRBJ2-3; a possible D gene is TRBD1 (6 bases). CDR3 length: 12 residues. Trimming stripped 7 bases from V and 3 bases from J, with 8 bases between. Germline V CDR1 and CDR2: LGHNA, YNFKEQ. This CDR3 is CASKRGTDTQYF. The DNA of the CDR3 is TGTGCCAGCAAAAGGGGGACAGATACGCAGTATTTT.

The chain is built from TRBV4-1 and TRBJ1-2; D unclear. The ends were cut back, 2 bases at V and 6 bases at J, with 16 bases in the middle. Germline-derived CDR1 and CDR2 are MGHRA and YSYEKL. This CDR3 has 15 residues. CDR3 sequence: CASSQRFSGLDGYTF. Written as DNA, the CDR3 is TGCGCCAGCAGCCAACGCTTTAGCGGGTTAGATGGCTACACCTTC.

The rearrangement uses TRBV6-6 and TRBJ1-1; tentative D call: TRBD1 (5 bases). The ends were cut back, 2 bases at V and 5 bases at J, with 15 bases in the middle. CDR3 length: 15 residues. The germline gives CDR1 MNHNY, CDR2 SVGAGI (reference sequence). In DNA form, the CDR3 reads TGTGCCAGCAGTTACACGGGCGGGGGTGTAACTGAAGCTTTCTTT. Its translation: CASSYTGGGVTEAFF.

The gene calls are TRBV25-1 and TRBJ1-1; TRBD1 might be the D (5 bases). The V and J ends lost 1 base and 0 bases respectively, with 9 bases between them. Germline lookup yields CDR1 MGHDK and CDR2 SYGVNS. This CDR3 has 15 amino acids. The CDR3 bases are TGTGCCAGCAGTGAATTTAAGGGGATGAACACTGAAGCTTTCTTT. Translation: CASSEFKGMNTEAFF.

The chain recombines TRBV30 with TRBJ1-5, with TRBD1 as a possible D gene (6 bases). Germline V gives CDR1 GTSNPN, CDR2 SVGIG (reference sequence). Trimming shortened V by 2 bases and J by 6 bases, and 14 bases separated the two germline ends. The CDR3 loop spans 14 amino acids. Written as DNA, the CDR3 is TGTGCCTGGAGTCCGGGGGGCGCGGGTCAGCCCCAGCATTTT. Translated, it gives CAWSPGGAGQPQHF.

The chain couples TRBV5-6 to TRBJ1-1; D may be TRBD1 (5 bases). CDR3 length: 14 residues. The V end was cut by 2 bases, the J end by 4 bases, with 12 bases between. Germline V CDR1 and CDR2: SGHDT, YYEEEE. The CDR3 protein is CASSFRDWGTEAFF. CDR3 DNA: TGTGCCAGCAGCTTCCGGGACTGGGGCACTGAAGCTTTCTTT.

V gene TRBV19 combines with J gene TRBJ1-5; no clear D. Germline-derived CDR1 and CDR2 are LNHDA and SQIVND (reference sequence). The length of the CDR3 is 15 residues. Trimming shortened V by 1 base and J by 4 bases, and 11 bases separated the two germline ends. CDR3 in DNA: TGTGCCAGTAGTATAGGAGGGATAAGGAATCAGCCCCAGCATTTT. Protein product: CASSIGGIRNQPQHF.

This clone was recorded a few times. The chain links TRBV6-5 to TRBJ1-1; no definite D call. The V end was cut by 7 bases, the J end by 0 bases, with 15 bases between. Germline V gene data show CDR1 as MNHEY and CDR2 as SVGAGI. CDR3 length: 15 amino acids. The CDR3 nucleotides are TGTGCCAGCACTAAAAGTGGGGAGATGAACACTGAAGCTTTCTTT. Translated, it gives CASTKSGEMNTEAFF.

The chain has TRBV11-2 and TRBJ2-5, with 8 bases fitting TRBD1. Germline-derived CDR1 and CDR2 are SGHAT and FQNNGV. The J segment lost 5 bases and the V segment lost 1 base, leaving 6 bases of the junction unmatched. CDR3 length: 15 amino acids. The CDR3 nucleotides are TGTGCCAGCAGCTTAGGGCCAGGGGGCTGGGAGACCCAGTACTTC. Its protein product is CASSLGPGGWETQYF.

This clone was detected only a few times. This chain connects TRBV18 to TRBJ1-5, with 9 bases aligning to TRBD1. Unmatched junction bases numbered 7, after V lost 0 bases and J lost 7 bases. Germline CDR1 KGHSH, CDR2 LQKENI. This CDR3 has 16 residues. CDR3: CASSPPNTGQGQPQHF. CDR3 DNA: TGTGCCAGCTCACCACCGAACACTGGACAGGGGCAGCCCCAGCATTTT.

The chain employs TRBV14 and TRBJ1-4, with a weak D call TRBD1 (5 bases). CDR3 length: 12 residues. V was pared by 5 bases and J by 8 bases, with 9 bases between. Germline loops: CDR1 SGHDN, CDR2 FVKESK. This chain's CDR3 is CASSLRGEKLFF. The CDR3 nucleotides read TGTGCCAGCAGCTTAAGGGGAGAAAAACTGTTTTTT.

The chain carries TRBV27 and TRBJ1-4; maybe TRBD1 (5 bases). The V end was cut by 1 base, the J end by 4 bases, with 7 bases between. The CDR3 length is 14 residues. From germline, CDR1 is MNHEY and CDR2 SMNVEV (reference sequence). CDR3 amino acids: CASSLLGGNEKLFF. The CDR3 nucleotides are TGTGCCAGCAGTTTATTGGGGGGTAATGAAAAACTGTTTTTT.

V is TRBV2 and J is TRBJ2-5, with 8 bases lining up with TRBD2. CDR1 is SNHLY, CDR2 FYNNEI, per germline. The V gene end was trimmed by 7 bases and the J gene end by 7 bases; junction bases not matched to a gene: 2. CDR3 length: 11 residues. CDR3 sequence: CASKAGGTQYF. The CDR3 nucleotides read TGTGCCAGCAAGGCGGGGGGGACCCAGTACTTC.